Each of the 2 T cell receptor beta chains below was sequenced from the same sample in a study of CD8 T cells in Susac syndrome. cDNA came from approximately 0.5 to 1 ug RNA primed by random hexamers. TCRdb analysed the immunoSEQ multiplex PCR reads with MiXCR anew, one entry per CDR3 protein. Of some 110,000 distinct CDR3 sequences listed, approximately 93% are singletons. Material for sequencing was CD4+ T cells from PBMCs. Source of these receptors: a human donor with multiple sclerosis.

The J gene is TRBJ2-4, the V gene TRBV7-2, with a possible D match to TRBD2 (6 bases). Germline CDR1 SGHTA, CDR2 FQGNSA. The length of the CDR3 is 15 residues. V lost 1 base, J lost 8 bases, and 15 bases lay in between. DNA of the CDR3: TGTGCCAGCAGCTTAGAGATCCCCGGGAGAGACATTCAGTACTTC. Translated: CASSLEIPGRDIQYF.

This chain connects TRBV29-1 to TRBJ1-2; 7 positions agree with TRBD1. J was trimmed by 8 bases and V by 5 bases; bases with no gene match: 11. The germline CDR1 and CDR2 sequences are SQVTM and ANQGSEA. There are 13 residues in the CDR3. CDR3 sequence: CSVRTGLAEGYTF. DNA of the CDR3: TGCAGCGTTAGGACAGGCCTCGCAGAAGGCTACACCTTC.